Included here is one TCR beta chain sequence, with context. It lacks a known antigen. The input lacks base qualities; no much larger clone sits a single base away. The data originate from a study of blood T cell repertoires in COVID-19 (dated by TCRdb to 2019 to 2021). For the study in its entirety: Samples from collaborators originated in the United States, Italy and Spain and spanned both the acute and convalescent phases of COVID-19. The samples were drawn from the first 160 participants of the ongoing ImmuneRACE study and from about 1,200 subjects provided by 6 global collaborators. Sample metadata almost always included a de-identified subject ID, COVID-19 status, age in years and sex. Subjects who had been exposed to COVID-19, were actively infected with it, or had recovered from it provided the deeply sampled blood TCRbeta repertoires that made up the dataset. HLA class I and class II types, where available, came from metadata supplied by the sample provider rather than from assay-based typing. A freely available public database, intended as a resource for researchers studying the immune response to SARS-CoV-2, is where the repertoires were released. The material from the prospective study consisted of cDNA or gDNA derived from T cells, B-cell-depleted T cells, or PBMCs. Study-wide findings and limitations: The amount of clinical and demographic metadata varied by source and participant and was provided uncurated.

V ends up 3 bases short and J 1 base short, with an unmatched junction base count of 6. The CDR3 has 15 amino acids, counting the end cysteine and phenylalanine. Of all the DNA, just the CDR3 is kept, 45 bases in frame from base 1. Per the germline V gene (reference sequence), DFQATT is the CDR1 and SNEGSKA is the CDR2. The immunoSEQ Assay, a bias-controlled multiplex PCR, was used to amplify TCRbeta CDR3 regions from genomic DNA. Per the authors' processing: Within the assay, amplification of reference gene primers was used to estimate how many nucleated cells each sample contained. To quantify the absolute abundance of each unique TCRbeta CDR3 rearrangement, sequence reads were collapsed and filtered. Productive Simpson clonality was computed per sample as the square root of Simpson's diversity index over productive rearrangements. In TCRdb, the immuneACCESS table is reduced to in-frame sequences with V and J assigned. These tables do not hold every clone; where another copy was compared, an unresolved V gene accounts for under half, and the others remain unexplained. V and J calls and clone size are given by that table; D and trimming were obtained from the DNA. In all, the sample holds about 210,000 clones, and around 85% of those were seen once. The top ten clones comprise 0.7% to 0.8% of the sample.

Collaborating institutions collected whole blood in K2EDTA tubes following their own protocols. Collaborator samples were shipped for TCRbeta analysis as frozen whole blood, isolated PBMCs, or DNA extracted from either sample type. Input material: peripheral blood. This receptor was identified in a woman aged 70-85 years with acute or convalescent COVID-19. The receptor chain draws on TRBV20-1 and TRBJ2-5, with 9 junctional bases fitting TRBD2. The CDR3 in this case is CSASSLAGIQETQYF. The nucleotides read TGCAGTGCTAGTTCTCTAGCGGGGATCCAAGAGACCCAGTACTTC.